These 24 T cell receptor beta chains were all obtained from the same sample, sequenced in a study of T cell changes during pregnancy in multiple sclerosis. Sequencing used immunoSEQ multiplex PCR; TCRdb keeps in-frame clones, though not all of them. Of 57,000 or so clones in the sample, about 90% were seen once. Sequenced material: peripheral blood, taken in the third trimester of pregnancy. Receptors were obtained from a female donor in good health, enrolled as a control in a pregnancy study.

This chain uses TRBV19 with TRBJ1-4; TRBD1 matches 8 bases. Germline-derived CDR1 and CDR2 are LNHDA and SQIVND (reference sequence). J lost 6 bases, V lost 1 base, and 10 bases had no gene match. The CDR3 extends over 17 amino acids. Written as DNA, the CDR3 is TGTGCCAGTAGTATAGGTGGCAGGGGGCTCGGCGATGAAAAACTGTTTTTT. Translation gives CASSIGGRGLGDEKLFF.

This clone is a singleton in its sample. The chain couples TRBV2 to TRBJ1-5; unclear D gene. Germline CDR1 SNHLY, CDR2 FYNNEI. Trimming removed 1 base at V and 9 bases at J, with 13 bases between. This CDR3 is 14 amino acids long. The CDR3 region is CASSEVRGRGPQHF. DNA of the CDR3: TGTGCCAGCAGTGAAGTTAGAGGTCGGGGGCCCCAGCATTTT.

This chain links TRBV19 with TRBJ1-2; D ambiguous. The CDR3 has 19 residues. The V gene lost 4 bases and the J gene lost 0 bases, with 24 bases spanning the gap. The V gene's germline CDR1 is LNHDA and CDR2 SQIVND (reference sequence). CDR3 residues: CASSREGSPFLRANYGYTF. The CDR3 DNA reads as TGTGCCAGTAGTAGGGAGGGCAGCCCTTTCCTTCGAGCTAACTATGGCTACACCTTC.

CDR3 amino acids: CATSSGKGGSYEQYF. DNA of the CDR3: TGTGCCACCAGCAGTGGGAAAGGGGGATCCTACGAGCAGTACTTC. J is TRBJ2-7 and V is TRBV15; D possibly corresponds to TRBD1 (6 bases). Germline CDR1 LNHNV, CDR2 YYDKDF (reference sequence). The CDR3 totals 15 residues. The ends were cut back, 3 bases at V and 1 base at J, with 13 bases in the middle.

This chain uses TRBV2 with TRBJ2-3; 11 bases fit TRBD2. The CDR3 covers 16 residues. The germline V gene encodes CDR1 SNHLY and CDR2 FYNNEI. J lost 2 bases, V lost 3 bases, and 4 bases had no gene match. The CDR3 bases are TGTGCCAGCAGTGAGGCTAGCGGGGGGTCCACAGATACGCAGTATTTT. Its protein product is CASSEASGGSTDTQYF.

V gene TRBV27 combines with J gene TRBJ2-7; D perhaps matches TRBD1 (6 bases). The CDR3 is 13 amino acids. With 2 bases removed from V and 4 bases from J, the gap between germline ends came to 9 bases. CDR1 is MNHEY, CDR2 SMNVEV, per germline (reference sequence). In DNA, the CDR3 is TGTGCCAGCAGTTTAGGACAGCTGTACGAGCAGTACTTC. Protein product: CASSLGQLYEQYF.

This clone appeared a single time. V is TRBV5-1 and J is TRBJ2-2; D unclear. The CDR3 contains 13 residues. V gave up 6 bases and J gave up 1 base, with 7 bases separating them. Germline CDR1 is SGHRS and CDR2 is YFSETQ. The CDR3: CASTQLNTGELFF. DNA of the CDR3: TGCGCCAGCACACAGTTGAACACCGGGGAGCTGTTTTTT.

The chain combines TRBV5-6 with TRBJ1-1, with 11 bases fitting TRBD1. The CDR3 contains 13 residues. After removal of 4 bases from V and 7 bases from J, the junction contained 3 bases not matched to a gene. Looked up from germline, CDR1 is SGHDT and CDR2 is YYEEEE. The CDR3 reads CASSGQGAGEAFF. For the CDR3, the DNA is TGTGCCAGCAGCGGACAGGGGGCTGGTGAAGCTTTCTTT.

The chain employs TRBV6-6 and TRBJ1-2, with D possibly being TRBD1 (6 bases). This CDR3 region has 13 residues. V gave up 6 bases and J gave up 4 bases, with 12 bases separating them. CDR1 is MNHNY and CDR2 is SVGAGI in the germline V gene (reference sequence). Written as DNA, the CDR3 is TGTGCCAGCAGCCTCGACAGGTTCTATGGCTACACCTTC. This gives the protein CASSLDRFYGYTF.

The chain uses TRBV18 and TRBJ1-2; unclear D gene. Germline V gene lookup returns CDR1 KGHSH and CDR2 LQKENI. The V gene lost 1 base and the J gene lost 0 bases, with 12 bases spanning the gap. The CDR3 consists of 16 residues. In DNA, the CDR3 is TGTGCCAGCTCACCACTTTTGGCCAACACTAACTATGGCTACACCTTC. Translating it yields CASSPLLANTNYGYTF. The whole variable domain, filled in from reference TRBV18 and TRBJ1-2, reads NAGVMQNPRHLVRRRGQEARLRCSPMKGHSHVYWYRQLPEEGLKFMVYLQKENIIDESGMPKERFSAEFPKEGPSILRIQQVVRGDSAAYFCASSPLLANTNYGYTFGSGTRLTVV.

The V gene is TRBV5-1, the J gene TRBJ2-1; 9 bases map to TRBD1. The germline V gene has CDR1 SGHRS and CDR2 YFSETQ. The CDR3 totals 14 residues. The V segment lost 3 bases and the J segment 5 bases; nucleotides outside the gene matches: 3. CDR3 coding DNA: TGCGCCAGCAGCTCGGACAGGGGCCACAATGAGCAGTTCTTC. This encodes CASSSDRGHNEQFF.

This clone was counted once. This chain uses TRBV10-3 with TRBJ2-1, with 8 positions matching TRBD2. Germline V gene data show CDR1 as ENHRY and CDR2 as SYGVKD. V dropped 4 bases and J dropped 6; count of bases not matched to a gene: 17. The CDR3 loop spans 18 amino acids. CDR3 coding DNA: TGTGCCATCAGTGGCCCGGGAGCTCGGGAGGGATCTAGCAATGAGCAGTTCTTC. Translating it yields CAISGPGAREGSSNEQFF.

V gene TRBV5-4 combines with J gene TRBJ2-7; D not certain. There are 13 residues in the CDR3. Germline V gene data show CDR1 as SGHNT and CDR2 as YYREEE (reference sequence). V dropped 2 bases and J dropped 5 bases, with 11 bases sitting between them. CDR3 amino acids: CASSFPPNNEQYF. The CDR3 nucleotides are TGTGCCAGCAGCTTTCCTCCAAACAACGAGCAGTACTTC.

J is TRBJ2-7 and V is TRBV5-8, with TRBD1 matching 8 bases. The CDR3 has 15 amino acids. V lost 4 bases to trimming and J lost 6 bases; unmatched junction nucleotides: 12. Germline V lookup: CDR1 SGHTS, CDR2 YDEGEE. CDR3 bases: TGTGCCAGCAGCCTAGGACAGGGAGTGTTAGGCGAGCAGTACTTC. It yields the protein CASSLGQGVLGEQYF.

The V call is TRBV6-7, the J call TRBJ1-2, with D perhaps TRBD1 (5 bases). TRBV6-7 is known as an ORF, though its function is uncertain. This CDR3 comprises 17 residues. V was pared by 2 bases and J by 4 bases, with 20 bases between. The CDR3 DNA reads as TGTGCCAGCAGTTACCCCTCGAGCGGGGGACCCTCCTATGGCTACACCTTC. This codes for CASSYPSSGGPSYGYTF.

The V and J genes are TRBV10-1 and TRBJ2-3; D gene uncertain. V lost 4 bases and J lost 0, with 5 bases in between. The germline CDR1 and CDR2 sequences are WNHNN and SYGVQD (reference sequence). The CDR3 extends over 13 amino acids. CDR3 loop: CASSVQSTDTQYF. For the CDR3, the DNA is TGCGCCAGCAGTGTGCAGAGCACAGATACGCAGTATTTT.

The chain recombines TRBV6-1 with TRBJ1-5; 9 bases fit TRBD1. After removal of 6 bases from V and 2 bases from J, the junction contained 2 bases not matched to a gene. The germline V gene has CDR1 MNHNS and CDR2 SASEGT. The CDR3 has 14 amino acids. DNA for the CDR3: TGTGCCAGCAGCAGGGACAGGGGCAATCAGCCCCAGCATTTT. Encoded protein: CASSRDRGNQPQHF.

The chain couples TRBV18 to TRBJ1-5; TRBD1 agrees at 8 bases. V lost 3 bases to trimming and J lost 6 bases; unmatched junction nucleotides: 7. CDR1 is KGHSH, CDR2 LQKENI, per germline. CDR3 length: 15 residues. The DNA for the CDR3 is TGTGCCAGCTCACCCACAGGGGGTTCGGGTCAGCCCCAGCATTTT. Its protein product is CASSPTGGSGQPQHF.

CDR3 coding DNA: TGTGCCAGCAGTCCCCGCCGGGGCCAAGAGACCCAGTACTTC. Its protein is CASSPRRGQETQYF. The chain joins TRBV6-5 to TRBJ2-5; maybe TRBD2 (5 bases). The V gene's germline CDR1 is MNHEY and CDR2 SVGAGI. The ends were cut back, 5 bases at V and 1 base at J, with 11 bases in the middle. The CDR3 is 14 amino acids.

This clone appeared a few times. The gene calls are TRBV5-5 and TRBJ1-5, with D unresolved. The CDR3 spans 15 residues. Germline CDR1 SGHKS, CDR2 YYEKEE (reference sequence). Trimming took off 4 bases at V and 6 bases at J, with 17 bases between the two ends. This CDR3 reads CASSLTGVGFQPQHF. Written as DNA, the CDR3 is TGTGCCAGCAGCCTCACCGGAGTCGGATTTCAGCCCCAGCATTTT.

Of note for this clone: The junction shows a germline mismatch at one end, possibly a read error. This chain connects TRBV7-9 to TRBJ2-2, with D possibly TRBD2 on 6 matching bases. The germline CDR1 and CDR2 sequences are SEHNR and FQNEAQ (reference sequence). This CDR3 is 15 amino acids long. The CDR3 sequence is CASSVATGTPPVLFF. The CDR3 DNA reads TGTGCCAGCAGCGTAGCGACCGGGACTCCACCTGTGCTGTTTTTT.

This clone was recorded once. This chain uses TRBV10-3 with TRBJ1-5; possible D gene TRBD1, 6 bases. The V gene's germline CDR1 is ENHRY and CDR2 SYGVKD. This CDR3 contains 13 residues. V was trimmed by 10 bases and J by 4 bases, leaving 14 bases between them. This CDR3 is CATTGTSNQPQHF. The DNA for the CDR3 is TGTGCCACGACCGGGACAAGTAATCAGCCCCAGCATTTT.

The V gene is TRBV7-2, the J gene TRBJ2-3; tentative D call: TRBD2 (6 bases). Trimming removed 5 bases from V and 1 base from J, with 16 bases in between. CDR1 SGHTA and CDR2 FQGNSA come from the germline V gene. CDR3 length: 16 amino acids. The CDR3 spells CASSKSMGGGTDTQYF. The CDR3 region has the DNA TGTGCCAGCAGCAAGTCCATGGGGGGAGGCACAGATACGCAGTATTTT.

This chain connects TRBV5-5 to TRBJ1-1, with 7 nucleotides matching TRBD1. This CDR3 has 13 residues. The V gene's germline CDR1 is SGHKS and CDR2 YYEKEE (reference sequence). The J segment lost 9 bases and the V segment lost 4 bases, leaving 9 bases of the junction unmatched. In DNA, the CDR3 is TGTGCCAGCAGCCCCCTACCGGGACAGCAAGCTTTCTTT. Its translation is CASSPLPGQQAFF.